This TCR beta chain was obtained from a study of cytomegalovirus exposure and HLA in healthy donors (TCRdb year 2017). The study in broad terms: The approximately 710 repertoires of the first cohort and the 110 or so validation repertoires were produced on the same platform, according to a later analysis. The aim of the study was to test whether cataloging public T cell receptors could identify signatures of past pathogen exposure. A separate validation cohort of over 95 different subjects was used in addition to the 666-subject first cohort. To predict cytomegalovirus infection status, the study combined high-throughput TCR immunosequencing, statistical association of individual TCRs with disease status, and machine learning.

Concerning this clone itself: Its antigen specificity is not known. Base-call qualities are not available, and no considerably larger clone is one nucleotide away.

The germline V gene (reference sequence) supplies CDR1 MNHEY and CDR2 SMNVEV. The CDR3 goes from the cysteine to the phenylalanine over 15 residues. Only CDR3 DNA is held: 45 bases, read in frame from base 1. Germline trimming: 7 bases from V, 2 bases from J; junction bases outside gene matches: 11. Broader findings and caveats from the paper: Subsequent analysis determined that TCRs grouped into clusters in the first cohort also showed a tendency toward co-occurrence across the 130 or so validation repertoires, and 85% to 95% of cluster scores exceeded 0. It was suggested by the authors that the approach could potentially be generalized to other disease states and immunological phenotypes. A later analysis had no HLA typing for the validation cohort, so co-occurrence there was scored across all 110 or so repertoires. The classifier was reported to diagnose cytomegalovirus status with high specificity and sensitivity in both the original and validation cohorts. In the study, about 150 TCR beta chains were listed as associated with cytomegalovirus. In vitro tests confirmed that a few of the cytomegalovirus-associated TCR beta chains recognize cytomegalovirus antigens. While some public TCRs were present in many individuals, most TCR sequences turned up only very rarely across donors.

Separate from the approximately 700-subject first cohort, the validation cohort of about 120 subjects was the group to which the donors belonged. Receptor amplification or capture employed the immunoSEQ multiplex PCR assay. The paper's data handling went like this. To diagnose cytomegalovirus status from the catalog of TCR beta chain sequences, a statistical classification framework was built. Held by TCRdb, this immuneACCESS table contains in-frame sequences only and omits some clones. Under half of the omission traces to an unresolved V gene where checked; the cause of the rest is unknown. V, J and clone size were drawn from that table, and D and trimming were deduced from the DNA. The sample includes some 63,000 clones, with about 90% observed a single time. The biggest ten clones account for more than 0.95% of the sample.

This receptor was taken from a woman under 30 in good health and CMV-seronegative. Sequences were obtained from PBMCs. The chain employs TRBV27 and TRBJ2-7; the junction holds 7 bases that match TRBD1. The DNA is as follows: TGTGCCAGCACTCCGGACGGGACAGATCCCTACGAGCAGTACTTC. Its product reads: CASTPDGTDPYEQYF.